These 11 T cell receptor beta chains were all obtained from the same sample, sequenced in a study of regulatory T cells in long-lasting Graves disease. Sample time point: newly diagnosed GD, antithyroid drugs for less than 3 months. Extracted PBMC RNA gave rise to the TCR library. CDR3 regions were amplified by Arm-PCR using iRepertoire HTBI primers to build TCR beta libraries. TCRdb re-called the multiplex PCR reads through MiXCR, storing one row per CDR3 protein. This table has fewer than 550,000 distinct CDR3 sequences, approximately 16% appearing once. The sample was also linked to a second study, of T cells in Graves' hyperthyroidism and ophthalmopathy.

The sequenced sample was peripheral blood mononuclear cells (PBMCs), obtained at new diagnosis, from a patient treated with antithyroid drugs. These receptors all stem from a woman aged 35-65 years with Graves disease.

This clonotype was seen many times. This sequence joins TRBV11-2 and TRBJ1-2; maybe TRBD1 (5 bases). There are 15 residues in the CDR3. Germline assignment: CDR1 SGHAT and CDR2 FQNNGV. Trimming removed 1 base at V and 2 bases at J, with 11 bases between. This CDR3 reads CASSLGQLGNYGYTF. The CDR3 coding sequence is TGTGCCAGCAGCTTAGGACAGCTTGGCAACTATGGCTACACCTTC.

This clonotype was detected ten times or more. The V and J genes are TRBV2 and TRBJ2-7, with a possible D match to TRBD2 (5 bases). CDR1 is SNHLY, CDR2 FYNNEI, per germline. Trimming removed 7 bases at V and 2 bases at J, with 15 bases between. The CDR3 totals 14 residues. CDR3 nucleotide sequence: TGTGCCAGCAAGACCCGACTACCCACCTACGAGCAGTACTTC. Translating gives CASKTRLPTYEQYF.

The table lists this clonotype with many counts. J is TRBJ2-3 and V is TRBV11-2; D is unresolved. V dropped 5 bases and J dropped 6 bases, with 9 bases sitting between them. The germline gives CDR1 SGHAT, CDR2 FQNNGV. CDR3 length: 12 residues. The chain's CDR3 is CASSGTGDTQYF. Here the CDR3 DNA reads TGTGCCAGCAGCGGAACCGGGGATACGCAGTATTTT.

This clonotype occurred many times. V and J are TRBV6-1 and TRBJ1-1, with 7 bases that match TRBD1. V gave up 6 bases and J gave up 10 bases; unmatched junction bases: 8. This CDR3 has 12 residues. Germline lookup yields CDR1 MNHNS and CDR2 SASEGT. CDR3 DNA sequence: TGTGCCAGCAGAGGGACAGTTGGGGTAGCTTTCTTT. Amino acid sequence: CASRGTVGVAFF.

This clonotype has a count of ten or more. The gene calls are TRBV6-1 and TRBJ1-1; 9 bases fit TRBD1. With 5 bases clipped from V and 5 bases from J, the junction kept 3 bases outside the gene matches. The CDR3 totals 13 residues. Germline V CDR1 and CDR2: MNHNS, SASEGT. CDR3 region: CASSIQGATEAFF. In nucleotides, the CDR3 is TGTGCCAGCAGTATACAGGGGGCTACTGAAGCTTTCTTT.

This clonotype was counted many times. The chain combines TRBV2 with TRBJ1-6, with D perhaps TRBD1 (5 bases). Germline CDR1 is SNHLY and CDR2 is FYNNEI. The CDR3 runs 16 residues. Trimming stripped 7 bases from V and 0 bases from J, with 13 bases between. CDR3 DNA sequence: TGTGCCAGCATACGGGACGCCAGCTCCTATAATTCACCCCTCCACTTT. Translation: CASIRDASSYNSPLHF.

CDR3 coding DNA: TGCGCCAGCAGCTCGGGACAGGGGAGTGAAAAACTGTTTTTT. Translating gives CASSSGQGSEKLFF. The gene calls are TRBV5-1 and TRBJ1-4; 10 bases are shared with TRBD1. V shed 3 bases, J shed 7 bases, and the junction held 3 bases outside the gene matches. The CDR3 has 14 residues. Germline CDR1 and CDR2: SGHRS and YFSETQ. The whole variable domain, filled in from reference TRBV5-1 and TRBJ1-4, reads KAGVTQTPRYLIKTRGQQVTLSCSPISGHRSVSWYQQTPGQGLQFLFEYFSETQRNKGNFPGRFSGRQFSNSRSEMNVSTLELGDSALYLCASSSGQGSEKLFFGSGTQLSVL.

Only a few counts were recorded for this clonotype. This rearrangement joins TRBV2 to TRBJ1-6; D gene uncertain. The ends were cut back, 8 bases at V and 10 bases at J, with 15 bases in the middle. CDR1 SNHLY and CDR2 FYNNEI come from the germline V gene. The CDR3 runs to 13 residues. The CDR3 DNA sequence: TGTGCCAGCCACGACTTCCAAGGGTCACCCCTCCACTTT. Encoded protein: CASHDFQGSPLHF. The complete variable domain, with remaining parts taken from reference TRBV2 and TRBJ1-6, reads EPEVTQTPSHQVTQMGQEVILRCVPISNHLYFYWYRQILGQKVEFLVSFYNNEISEKSEIFDDQFSVERPDGSNFTLKIRSTKLEDSAMYFCASHDFQGSPLHFGNGTRLTVT.

This clonotype occurred many times. The rearrangement joins TRBV7-9 to TRBJ1-1; 9 bases agree with TRBD1. The CDR3 sequence is 15 residues long. With 4 bases clipped from V and 10 bases from J, the junction kept 13 bases outside the gene matches. Germline V gene sequence: CDR1 SEHNR, CDR2 FQNEAQ (reference sequence). CDR3 coding DNA: TGTGCCAGCAGCTCCGAATCGGGACAGGGTCTGGTAGCTTTCTTT. This translates into CASSSESGQGLVAFF. The variable domain in full, with the rest retrieved from reference TRBV7-9 and TRBJ1-1, is DTGVSQNPRHKITKRGQNVTFRCDPISEHNRLYWYRQTLGQGPEFLTYFQNEAQLEKSRLLSDRFSAERPKGSFSTLEIQRTEQGDSAMYLCASSSESGQGLVAFFGQGTRLTVV.

The chain combines TRBV12-3 or TRBV12-4 with TRBJ2-1; 7 bases fit TRBD2. The CDR3 contains 13 residues. V lost 4 bases and J lost 6; bases outside the gene matches: 3. The CDR3 region is CASSSERGNEQFF. The CDR3 nucleotides read TGTGCCAGCAGTTCGGAGCGGGGCAATGAGCAGTTCTTC.

This clonotype was seen at least ten times. The DNA for the CDR3 is TGTGCCAGCAGCTTAGTGGGACAGGGGGTGTTCTTC. Encoded protein: CASSLVGQGVFF. The chain carries TRBV11-2 and TRBJ2-1; TRBD1 agrees at 11 bases. With 1 base clipped from V and 15 bases from J, the junction kept 2 bases outside the gene matches. CDR1 and CDR2 (germline): SGHAT, FQNNGV. CDR3 length: 12 amino acids.